Shown below are 13 T cell receptor beta chains from a single sample sequenced in a study of cytomegalovirus exposure and HLA in healthy donors. Here immunoSEQ multiplex PCR was the method, and the copy in TCRdb shows in-frame clones only, minus some. This table has tens of thousands of clones, just over 85% appearing once. The specimen sequenced was PBMCs. The receptors stem from a woman in her 30s in good health and CMV-seronegative.

The chain recombines TRBV5-4 with TRBJ2-4; a weak D match, TRBD2 (6 bases). Trimming shortened V by 4 bases and J by 0 bases, and 23 bases separated the two germline ends. Germline V lookup: CDR1 SGHNT, CDR2 YYREEE (reference sequence). CDR3 length equals 19 residues. The CDR3 reads CASSPGINLAYLAKNIQYF. The CDR3 DNA sequence: TGTGCCAGCAGCCCCGGTATTAACCTAGCGTACCTAGCCAAAAACATTCAGTACTTC. Full variable domain (remainder filled in from reference TRBV5-4 and TRBJ2-4): ETGVTQSPTHLIKTRGQQVTLRCSSQSGHNTVSWYQQALGQGPQFIFQYYREEENGRGNFPPRFSGLQFPNYSSELNVNALELDDSALYLCASSPGINLAYLAKNIQYFGAGTRLSVL.

The chain uses TRBV7-9 and TRBJ2-3; perhaps TRBD1 as D (6 bases). V gave up 4 bases and J gave up 2 bases, with 13 bases separating them. Germline CDR1 SEHNR, CDR2 FQNEAQ (reference sequence). The CDR3 length is 15 residues. In DNA, the CDR3 is TGTGCCAGCAGCTCCGGGACAACCTCCACAGATACGCAGTATTTT. Protein sequence: CASSSGTTSTDTQYF.

This chain joins TRBV15 and TRBJ1-4; D may be TRBD1 (6 bases). The germline V gene has CDR1 LNHNV and CDR2 YYDKDF (reference sequence). The CDR3 runs to 15 residues. Between the trimmed V and J ends, which lost 3 bases and 8 bases, there was a span of 16 bases. The CDR3 loop reads CATSRGPRGGEKLFF. The CDR3 DNA reads TGTGCCACCAGCAGGGGACCCAGGGGAGGGGAAAAACTGTTTTTT.

CDR3 coding DNA: TGTGCCAGCAGCCGAGGGAGGGCAGGGGTTATGGGAACTGAAGCTTTCTTT. Encoded protein: CASSRGRAGVMGTEAFF. The chain employs TRBV11-2 and TRBJ1-1, with D perhaps TRBD1 (6 bases). Germline CDR1 is SGHAT and CDR2 is FQNNGV. The CDR3 spans 17 residues. V was pared by 5 bases and J by 5 bases, with 24 bases between. Together with reference TRBV11-2 and TRBJ1-1, the CDR3 gives the full variable domain: EAGVAQSPRYKIIEKRQSVAFWCNPISGHATLYWYQQILGQGPKLLIQFQNNGVVDDSQLPKDRFSAERLKGVDSTLKIQPAKLEDSAVYLCASSRGRAGVMGTEAFFGQGTRLTVV.

The V gene is TRBV6-6, the J gene TRBJ1-5; no firm D call. This CDR3 has 11 residues. The germline CDR1 and CDR2 sequences are MNHNY and SVGAGI (reference sequence). Trimming took off 5 bases at V and 4 bases at J, with 3 bases between the two ends. The CDR3: CASSQNQPQHF. CDR3 sequence (DNA): TGTGCCAGCAGTCAAAATCAGCCCCAGCATTTT.

The chain joins TRBV10-1 to TRBJ2-2; 8 bases match TRBD2. Germline values: CDR1 WNHNN, CDR2 SYGVQD (reference sequence). V lost 4 bases, J lost 2 bases, and 6 bases stayed unmatched. This CDR3 comprises 16 residues. For the CDR3, the DNA is TGCGCCAGCAGTGGCACCCTAGCGGGTAACACCGGGGAGCTGTTTTTT. This encodes CASSGTLAGNTGELFF.

This rearrangement joins TRBV27 to TRBJ2-5, with a weak D call TRBD2 (6 bases). V was cut by 3 bases and J by 2 bases, with 10 bases left in between. CDR3 length: 14 residues. CDR1 is MNHEY, CDR2 SMNVEV, per germline (reference sequence). CDR3 region: CASSFRDLQETQYF. CDR3 DNA sequence: TGTGCCAGCAGTTTTCGGGACTTACAAGAGACCCAGTACTTC.

V usage is TRBV7-9 and J usage is TRBJ1-2; 7 positions match TRBD1. CDR3 length equals 13 residues. Germline V gives CDR1 SEHNR, CDR2 FQNEAQ (reference sequence). The V and J ends lost 7 bases and 4 bases, in that order; junction bases with no gene match: 6. The CDR3 reads CASTTGESYGYTF. The CDR3 bases are TGTGCCAGCACTACAGGGGAGTCCTATGGCTACACCTTC.

The chain couples TRBV28 to TRBJ1-5; tentatively, D is TRBD1 (5 bases). The CDR3 consists of 14 residues. Trimming took 2 bases from V and 7 from J, leaving 12 bases between them. Germline CDR1 reads MDHEN; CDR2 reads SYDVKM. CDR3 residues: CASSLRAGGQPQHF. The CDR3 region has the DNA TGTGCCAGCAGTTTAAGGGCGGGGGGGCAGCCCCAGCATTTT.

CDR3 sequence reads: CASSIWADRGERETQYF. DNA of the CDR3: TGTGCCAGTAGTATTTGGGCAGATCGGGGAGAGAGAGAGACCCAGTACTTC. V and J are TRBV19 and TRBJ2-5; D is perhaps TRBD2 (5 bases). V was pared by 3 bases and J by 4 bases, with 21 bases between. CDR3 size: 17 residues. Germline V gives CDR1 LNHDA, CDR2 SQIVND (reference sequence).

This chain connects TRBV6-5 to TRBJ1-3; D is undetermined. This CDR3 is built from 14 residues. Between the trimmed V and J ends, which lost 6 bases and 1 base, there was a span of 10 bases. The V gene's germline CDR1 is MNHEY and CDR2 SVGAGI. The CDR3 sequence is CASSPGISGNTIYF. The CDR3 coding sequence is TGTGCCAGCAGCCCCGGGATTTCTGGAAACACCATATATTTT.

This chain uses TRBV7-9 with TRBJ2-1, with TRBD1 matching 9 bases. CDR1 SEHNR and CDR2 FQNEAQ come from the germline V gene (reference sequence). CDR3 length: 16 residues. V lost 3 bases, J lost 4 bases, and 7 bases stayed unmatched. The CDR3 bases are TGTGCCAGCAGCTTTGGAGGGACAGGGCAGTACAATGAGCAGTTCTTC. Translated, it gives CASSFGGTGQYNEQFF.

The chain has TRBV11-2 and TRBJ1-1, with a tentative D call TRBD1 (6 bases). CDR1 is SGHAT and CDR2 is FQNNGV in the germline V gene. The germline V and J ends were trimmed by 2 bases and 5 bases, with 9 bases remaining between them. This CDR3 contains 13 residues. CDR3 nucleotide sequence: TGTGCCAGCAGCTTACTACAGGGAACTGAAGCTTTCTTT. It codes for CASSLLQGTEAFF.